The clone carrying this T cell receptor (beta chain) has at least ten counts. These data are taken from a study of human T cells and chemical hapten exposure. The time point: patch test 3, about 24 weeks after DPC sensitization. As to treatment: therapeutic diphenylcyclopropenone sensitization with weekly scalp DPC. TCRdb passed the RACE reads through MiXCR, listing each CDR3 protein once. The sample gives about 92,000 distinct CDR3 sequences, about 11% of which show up once; about 1% is in the top ten. CDR1 SNHLY and CDR2 FYNNEI come from the germline V gene. This CDR3 spans 14 amino acids. Trimming removed 6 bases at V and 6 bases at J, with 15 bases between.

V is TRBV2 and J is TRBJ2-1; perhaps TRBD1 as D (5 bases). Material: whole blood, obtained in connection with sensitization to the hapten diphenylcyclopropenone (DPC). This clonotype originated in a woman in her 30s with alopecia areata. Some clones in this sample may be carry-over from other donors' samples. The CDR3 here is CASRAVPGSNEQFF. CDR3 coding DNA: TGTGCCAGCAGGGCGGTCCCAGGGTCCAATGAGCAGTTCTTC.